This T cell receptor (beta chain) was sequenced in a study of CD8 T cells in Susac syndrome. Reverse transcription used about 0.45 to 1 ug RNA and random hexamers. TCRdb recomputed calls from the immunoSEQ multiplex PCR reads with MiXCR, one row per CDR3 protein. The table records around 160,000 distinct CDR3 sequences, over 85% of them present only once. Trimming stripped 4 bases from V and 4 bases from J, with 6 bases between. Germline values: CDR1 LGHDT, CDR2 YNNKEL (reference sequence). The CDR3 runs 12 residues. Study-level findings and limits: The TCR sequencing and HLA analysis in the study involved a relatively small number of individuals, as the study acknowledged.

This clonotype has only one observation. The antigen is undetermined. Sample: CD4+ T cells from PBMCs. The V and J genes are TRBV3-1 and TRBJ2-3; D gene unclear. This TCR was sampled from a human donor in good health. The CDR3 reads CASSLSPDTQYF. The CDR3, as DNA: TGTGCCAGCAGCCTATCTCCAGATACGCAGTATTTT.